This T cell receptor beta chain was retrieved from a study of shared clonotypes between healthy human individuals. Study background: Each donor had three CD4 naive, three CD4 memory, two CD8 naive and one CD8 memory plate. General observations from the study: Lower generation probabilities were found for non-shared clonotypes than for those shared by all four donors.

A CD45RA+ naive subset and a CD45RA-negative memory subset were split from CD4+ cells. The CDR3 spans 16 residues. Germline V gene data show CDR1 as KGHSY and CDR2 as FQNENV. V shed 2 bases and J 10 bases; nucleotides not matched to a gene: 9. The count of this clone is one. Its specificity is not known. The assay ran at deep level. The table came from immunoSEQ multiplex PCR; TCRdb's copy has only in-frame clones and leaves some out. The sample lists some 500,000 clones, about 96% seen once, with approximately 0.067% in the top ten. The chain links TRBV16 to TRBJ2-4; 12 nucleotides line up with TRBD2. The origin of this receptor is a woman younger than 45 in good health. Sequenced input: naive CD4+ T cells sorted from blood. Subset given: CD45RA+ positively selected. The CDR3: CASSQPLAGGPRIQYF. CDR3 DNA: TGTGCCAGCAGCCAACCCCTAGCGGGAGGGCCGAGGATTCAGTACTTC.